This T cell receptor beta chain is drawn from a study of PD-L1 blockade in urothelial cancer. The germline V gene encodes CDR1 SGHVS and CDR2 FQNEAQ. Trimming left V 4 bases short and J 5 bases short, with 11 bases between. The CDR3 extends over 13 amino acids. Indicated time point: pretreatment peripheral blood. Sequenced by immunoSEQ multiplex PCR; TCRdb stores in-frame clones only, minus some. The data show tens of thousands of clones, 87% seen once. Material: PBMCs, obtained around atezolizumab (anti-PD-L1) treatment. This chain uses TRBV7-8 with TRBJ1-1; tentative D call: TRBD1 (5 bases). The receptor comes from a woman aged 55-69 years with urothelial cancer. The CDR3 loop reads CASSSTRQTEAFF. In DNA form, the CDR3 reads TGTGCCAGCAGCTCAACCCGACAGACTGAAGCTTTCTTT.